These 18 T cell receptor beta chains originate from one sample sequenced in a study of shared clonotypes between healthy human individuals. Assay used: immunoSEQ multiplex PCR; TCRdb lists only in-frame clones, some missing. This table has millions of clones, over 85% appearing once. Sequencing was carried out using naive CD4+ T cells sorted from blood. Regarding subset: CD45RA+ positively selected. Receptors originate from a man between 18 and 35 years old in good health.

The V gene is TRBV18, the J gene TRBJ2-5, with 8 bases matching TRBD1. CDR3 length: 14 residues. Germline CDR1 KGHSH, CDR2 LQKENI. The V gene end was trimmed by 3 bases and the J gene end by 5 bases; junction bases not matched to a gene: 5. The CDR3 DNA is TGTGCCAGCTCACCTGGACAGGGCCGGGAGACCCAGTACTTC. Translation: CASSPGQGRETQYF.

The chain is built from TRBV19 and TRBJ1-3; D perhaps matches TRBD1 (5 bases). The length of the CDR3 is 13 residues. CDR1 LNHDA and CDR2 SQIVND come from the germline V gene (reference sequence). The CDR3 sequence: CVAGDFSGNTIYF. In nucleotides, the CDR3 is TGTGTCGCGGGGGACTTCTCTGGAAACACCATATATTTT.

The chain links TRBV30 to TRBJ1-1; no clear D gene. The germline CDR1 and CDR2 sequences are GTSNPN and SVGIG (reference sequence). The CDR3 runs 14 residues. Trimming took off 0 bases at V and 1 base at J, with 9 bases between the two ends. The CDR3 nucleotides are TGTGCCTGGAGTGTTGAGGCAGCGAACACTGAAGCTTTCTTT. Translation: CAWSVEAANTEAFF.

This sequence joins TRBV6-5 and TRBJ2-7, with no clear D. Germline V CDR1 and CDR2: MNHEY, SVGAGI. The CDR3 extends over 11 amino acids. Trimming took off 6 bases at V and 3 bases at J, with 6 bases between the two ends. CDR3 in DNA: TGTGCCAGCAGACGACACTACGAGCAGTACTTC. Translated: CASRRHYEQYF.

The V call is TRBV10-3, the J call TRBJ2-3; D unclear. Deletions cut 5 bases from V and 5 bases from J, with 8 bases between. Germline V gene sequence: CDR1 ENHRY, CDR2 SYGVKD. This CDR3 region has 12 residues. CDR3 bases: TGTGCCATCAGTTTCTTTGGAGATACGCAGTATTTT. It specifies CAISFFGDTQYF.

The J gene is TRBJ2-5, the V gene TRBV7-9; possibly TRBD1 for D (6 bases). V lost 3 bases and J lost 5, with 19 bases in between. The length of the CDR3 is 16 residues. Germline CDR1 reads SEHNR; CDR2 reads FQNEAQ (reference sequence). CDR3 in DNA: TGTGCCAGCAGCTTGAGCCGACAGGTGGGGTGGGAGACCCAGTACTTC. This sequence encodes CASSLSRQVGWETQYF.

This clone was counted only a few times. A much larger clonotype is one base distant, so this may be a read error. The gene calls are TRBV30 and TRBJ2-2; D might be TRBD1 (5 bases). In germline, CDR1 is GTSNPN, CDR2 SVGIG (reference sequence). This CDR3 region has 14 residues. The V gene lost 0 bases and the J gene lost 1 base, with 6 bases spanning the gap. The CDR3 here is CAWSVGQNTGELFF. The CDR3 DNA is TGTGCCTGGAGTGTCGGACAGAACACCGGGGAGCTGTTTTTT.

V is TRBV18 and J is TRBJ1-4, with D possibly matching TRBD1 (6 bases). Trimming left V 5 bases short and J 7 bases short, with 11 bases between. Germline lookup yields CDR1 KGHSH and CDR2 LQKENI. This CDR3 spans 13 amino acids. In DNA, the CDR3 is TGTGCCAGCTCATACCGGGACACTGAAAAACTGTTTTTT. Encoded protein: CASSYRDTEKLFF.

This clone was observed a single time. The chain uses TRBV4-3 and TRBJ2-3; D could derive from TRBD1 or TRBD2 (5 bases each). Trimming pared 5 bases from V and 0 bases from J, leaving 12 bases between. Germline V CDR1 and CDR2: LGHNA, YSLEER. The CDR3 contains 15 residues. The CDR3 region has the DNA TGCGCCAGCAGCTACGGGACGGCCAGCACAGATACGCAGTATTTT. It codes for CASSYGTASTDTQYF.

The gene calls are TRBV2 and TRBJ2-7; unclear D gene. V dropped 0 bases and J dropped 8 bases, with 8 bases sitting between them. Per the germline V gene, CDR1 is SNHLY and CDR2 is FYNNEI. CDR3 length: 12 amino acids. CDR3 DNA sequence: TGTGCCAGCAGTGAAGCTGAGGAGAAGCAGTACTTC. This encodes CASSEAEEKQYF.

The CDR3 sequence: CASSRDLNTEAFF. The DNA for the CDR3 is TGTGCCAGTAGTAGAGACTTGAACACTGAAGCTTTCTTT. The chain recombines TRBV19 with TRBJ1-1; D unclear. The CDR3 runs 13 residues. V was shortened by 4 bases and J by 0 bases, with 6 bases between the two germline ends. Looked up from germline, CDR1 is LNHDA and CDR2 is SQIVND (reference sequence).

The CDR3 DNA sequence: TGTGCCAGCGCTAGCGGGGGGCCGGGTGAGCAGTACTTC. This translates into CASASGGPGEQYF. V and J are TRBV28 and TRBJ2-7, with 11 bases fitting TRBD2. The CDR3 runs 13 residues. The germline V gene encodes CDR1 MDHEN and CDR2 SYDVKM. V was pared by 8 bases and J by 7 bases, with 7 bases of the junction left unmatched.

The CDR3 spells CASSLEQGQPQHF. CDR3 DNA: TGTGCCAGCTCACTAGAACAGGGACAGCCCCAGCATTTT. V usage is TRBV18 and J usage is TRBJ1-5, with a possible D match to TRBD1 (6 bases). Germline values: CDR1 KGHSH, CDR2 LQKENI. With 4 bases removed from V and 7 bases from J, the gap between germline ends came to 11 bases. The CDR3 contains 13 residues.

This clone was seen a single time. This chain uses TRBV27 with TRBJ1-2; D might be TRBD1 (6 bases). The V end was cut by 5 bases, the J end by 6 bases, with 13 bases between. The germline V gene encodes CDR1 MNHEY and CDR2 SMNVEV (reference sequence). This CDR3 comprises 13 residues. This CDR3 is CASSTNRVHGYTF. In DNA, the CDR3 is TGTGCCAGCAGTACCAACAGGGTACATGGCTACACCTTC.

This clone occurred once. The chain employs TRBV5-1 and TRBJ2-3; D is perhaps TRBD1 (6 bases). Trimming stripped 2 bases from V and 4 bases from J, with 14 bases between. CDR3 length equals 15 residues. The germline V gene encodes CDR1 SGHRS and CDR2 YFSETQ. CDR3 in DNA: TGCGCCAGCAGCTTACAGGGTTTAATCCCAGATACGCAGTATTTT. Its translation is CASSLQGLIPDTQYF.

V usage is TRBV7-9 and J usage is TRBJ2-1, with D perhaps matching TRBD1 or TRBD2 (5 bases each). Deletions cut 6 bases from V and 9 bases from J, with 9 bases between. This CDR3 comprises 11 residues. The germline V gene encodes CDR1 SEHNR and CDR2 FQNEAQ (reference sequence). In nucleotides, the CDR3 is TGTGCCAGCAGGGGGGAAGGTGAGCAGTTCTTC. Protein sequence: CASRGEGEQFF. Using reference TRBV7-9 and TRBJ2-1 for the parts outside the CDR3, the full variable domain is DTGVSQNPRHKITKRGQNVTFRCDPISEHNRLYWYRQTLGQGPEFLTYFQNEAQLEKSRLLSDRFSAERPKGSFSTLEIQRTEQGDSAMYLCASRGEGEQFFGPGTRLTVL.

A remark on this clone: Additional DNA sequences in this sample encode the identical CDR3. V gene TRBV5-1 combines with J gene TRBJ2-5; 11 bases are a match to TRBD2. CDR1 is SGHRS, CDR2 YFSETQ, per germline. The CDR3 sequence is 14 residues long. V shed 5 bases, J shed 4 bases, and the junction held 4 bases outside the gene matches. The CDR3: CASSSGGAGETQYF. CDR3 in DNA: TGCGCCAGCAGTAGCGGGGGGGCCGGAGAGACCCAGTACTTC.

The chain has TRBV10-3 and TRBJ2-3; no firm D call. The germline V gene has CDR1 ENHRY and CDR2 SYGVKD. Deletions cut 7 bases from V and 2 bases from J, with 13 bases between. The length of the CDR3 is 14 residues. In DNA, the CDR3 is TGTGCCATCAAAATGCCGGATCACACAGATACGCAGTATTTT. Its protein product is CAIKMPDHTDTQYF.